The T cell receptor beta chain under discussion was sequenced for a study of blood T cell repertoires in COVID-19 (dated by TCRdb to the early 2020s). Broadly, across the study: Collaborator samples came from the United States, Italy and Spain and covered acute and convalescent phases of COVID-19. A de-identified subject ID, COVID-19 status, age in years and sex were almost always included in the sample metadata. HLA class I and class II types, where available, came from metadata supplied by the sample provider rather than from assay-based typing. The repertoires were released in a freely available public database intended as a resource for research on the immune response to SARS-CoV-2. The dataset comprised deeply sampled blood TCRbeta repertoires from subjects exposed to, actively infected with, or recovered from COVID-19. The samples were drawn from the first 160 participants of the ongoing ImmuneRACE study and from 950 to 1,500 subjects provided by 6 global collaborators. The material from the prospective study consisted of cDNA or gDNA derived from T cells, B-cell-depleted T cells, or PBMCs.

The collaborating institutions used their own protocols to collect whole blood in K2EDTA tubes. For TCRbeta analysis, collaborators shipped samples in one of three forms: frozen whole blood, isolated PBMCs, or DNA extracted from either of those sample types. TCRbeta CDR3 regions were amplified from genomic DNA by means of the immunoSEQ Assay, a bias-controlled multiplex PCR. In the authors' own workflow: The number of nucleated cells in each sample was estimated from the amplification of reference gene primers within the assay. To quantify the absolute abundance of each unique TCRbeta CDR3 rearrangement, sequence reads were collapsed and filtered. For each sample, productive Simpson clonality was calculated as the square root of Simpson's diversity index over productive rearrangements. What TCRdb holds here is the immuneACCESS table cut down to in-frame rearrangements. Part of the clones is not present; checked against another copy, under half of the missing clones reflect an unresolved V gene, and the others are unexplained. V, J and clone size are taken as reported in that table, and D and trimming were inferred from the DNA itself. This sample has about 160,000 clones in its table, and over 80% of those were observed once. About 10% of the sample is held by the ten biggest clonotypes.

Turning to this clone: This clone's antigen is unknown. The input lacks base qualities; no much larger clone sits a single base away.

What the authors observed across the whole study: The amount of clinical and demographic metadata varied by source and participant and was provided uncurated.

Looking up the germline V gene yields CDR1 SQVTM and CDR2 ANQGSEA. Reading from cysteine to phenylalanine, the CDR3 counts 12 amino acids. Solely the CDR3 DNA is kept, with 36 bases framed from the first base. The junction carries 11 bases between V and J, which are trimmed by 6 bases and 2 bases respectively. Recombination connected TRBV29-1 to TRBJ2-7; TRBD1 could be the D gene, as 6 bases match. The TCR was taken from a woman older than 75 with active or convalescent COVID-19. Material for sequencing was peripheral blood. The DNA is as follows: TGCAGCGTGGCCCCAGGGGCCTACGAGCAGTACTTC. This codes for CSVAPGAYEQYF.